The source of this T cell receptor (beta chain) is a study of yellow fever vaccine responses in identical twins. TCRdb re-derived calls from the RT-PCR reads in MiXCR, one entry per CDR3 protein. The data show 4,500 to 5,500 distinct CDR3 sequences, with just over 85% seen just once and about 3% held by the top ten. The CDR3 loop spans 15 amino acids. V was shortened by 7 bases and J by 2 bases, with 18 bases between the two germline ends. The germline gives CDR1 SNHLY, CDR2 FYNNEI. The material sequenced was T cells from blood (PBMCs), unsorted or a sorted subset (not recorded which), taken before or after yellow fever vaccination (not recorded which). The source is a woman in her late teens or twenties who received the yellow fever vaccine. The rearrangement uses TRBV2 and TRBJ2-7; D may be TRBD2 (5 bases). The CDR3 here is CASKKEADLAYEQYF. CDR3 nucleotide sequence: TGTGCCAGCAAGAAGGAGGCAGACTTAGCCTACGAGCAGTACTTC.